A single T cell receptor beta chain is shown here with its context. The data stem from a study of T cell responses to AZD1222 COVID-19 vaccine. Only in-frame clones appear in the TCRdb table, and some are missing; sequencing was by immunoSEQ multiplex PCR. The sample contains approximately 130,000 clones, roughly 88% of which appear only once. The TCR sequence derives from an adult who received the AZD1222 COVID-19 vaccine. This sample comprised peripheral blood, obtained 28 days after the second AZD1222 dose.

CDR3 sequence (DNA): TGTGCCAGCAGTGGTGGTCAGCCCCAGCATTTT. Encoded protein: CASSGGQPQHF. The chain joins TRBV2 to TRBJ1-5; D is unclear. Deletions cut 4 bases from V and 6 bases from J, with 4 bases between. CDR3 length: 11 amino acids. Germline V gene lookup returns CDR1 SNHLY and CDR2 FYNNEI.